These T cell receptor beta chains were read from a single sample in a study of CD8 T cells in Susac syndrome. Via MiXCR, TCRdb re-called the immunoSEQ multiplex PCR reads, giving one row per CDR3 protein. The sample shows about 240,000 distinct CDR3 sequences, 90% to 96% of them seen only once. The sample was CD4+ T cells from PBMCs. These receptors were obtained from a human donor with Susac syndrome. CDR3s include the opening cysteine and the closing phenylalanine or tryptophan. Fields, in order: V gene, J gene, D gene, CDR3 protein, CDR3 DNA. D genes are given only for firm matches.

>TRBV9|TRBJ2-3|-
CASSVAIGGRDTQYF
TGTGCCAGCAGCGTAGCGATCGGGGGCCGAGATACGCAGTATTTT
>TRBV10-3|TRBJ2-7|-
CAISEECREQYF
TGTGCCATCAGTGAGGAGTGTAGGGAGCAGTACTTC
>TRBV28|TRBJ2-7|TRBD2
CASSATSGRGGREQYF
TGTGCCAGCAGTGCGACTAGCGGGAGAGGAGGACGAGAGCAGTACTTC
>TRBV19|TRBJ1-2|TRBD1
CASSIGLRRYRQLARGGSGYTF
TGTGCCAGTAGTATAGGTCTTCGGAGGTACAGACAACTGGCCAGGGGGGGTTCTGGCTACACCTTC
>TRBV28|TRBJ2-7|-
CASRPGWNEQYF
TGTGCCAGCAGGCCCGGGTGGAACGAGCAGTACTTC
>TRBV7-9|TRBJ2-5|TRBD2
CASSRSGRTYQETQYF
TGTGCCAGCAGCCGTAGCGGGCGAACGTACCAAGAGACCCAGTACTTC
>TRBV6-6|TRBJ2-1|-
CASSTGSIEQFF
TGTGCCAGCAGTACGGGCTCCATTGAGCAGTTCTTC
>TRBV15|TRBJ2-5|TRBD1
CATSTKHRGQETQYF
TGTGCCACCAGCACCAAACACAGGGGCCAAGAGACCCAGTACTTC
>TRBV20-1|TRBJ2-3|-
CSVDAASDTQYF
TGCAGTGTGGACGCAGCGTCAGATACGCAGTATTTT
>TRBV4-2|TRBJ2-1|TRBD2
CASSQVGGNEQFF
TGTGCCAGCAGCCAAGTGGGAGGGAATGAGCAGTTCTTC
>TRBV6-5|TRBJ2-1|TRBD1
CASSLRQGAGDEQFF
TGTGCCAGCAGTCTCCGACAGGGGGCCGGAGATGAGCAGTTCTTC
>TRBV20-1|TRBJ1-1|-
CSARPLAGAAEAFF
TGCAGTGCTAGACCCTTAGCGGGAGCGGCTGAAGCTTTCTTT
>TRBV20-1|TRBJ2-7|TRBD1
CSAPRQGYEQYF
TGCAGTGCCCCAAGACAGGGTTACGAGCAGTACTTC
>TRBV12-3/TRBV12-4|TRBJ2-1|-
CASRPGTSPRNEQFF
TGTGCCAGCAGGCCTGGGACTTCCCCCCGGAATGAGCAGTTCTTC
>TRBV27|TRBJ2-3|-
CASTPLGTDTQYF
TGTGCCAGTACCCCCCTTGGCACAGATACGCAGTATTTT
>TRBV7-8|TRBJ1-1|TRBD1
CASSTDREAEAFF
TGTGCCAGCAGCACGGACAGGGAAGCTGAAGCTTTCTTT
>TRBV2|TRBJ1-1|-
CASSRDRTGAFF
TGTGCCAGCAGTCGGGACCGGACCGGAGCTTTCTTT
>TRBV30|TRBJ1-5|-
CAWSVGGKEPQHF
TGTGCCTGGAGTGTTGGGGGGAAGGAGCCCCAGCATTTT
>TRBV18|TRBJ2-6|TRBD1
CASSPDRGTPSGANVLTF
TGTGCCAGCTCACCGGACAGGGGTACCCCATCTGGGGCCAACGTCCTGACTTTC
>TRBV20-1|TRBJ1-5|-
CSAIIPGPLNQPQHF
TGCAGTGCTATCATTCCAGGGCCTCTCAATCAGCCCCAGCATTTT
>TRBV11-3|TRBJ1-1|-
CASSSRGWRENTEAFF
TGTGCCAGCAGCTCGCGGGGTTGGAGGGAGAACACTGAAGCTTTCTTT